The source of this TCR beta chain is a study of T cell changes during pregnancy in multiple sclerosis. TCRdb's table, derived via immunoSEQ multiplex PCR, lists solely in-frame clones and lacks some. The sample has approximately 44,000 clones; 90% are singletons. With 0 bases removed from V and 7 bases from J, the gap between germline ends came to 8 bases. The CDR3 length is 14 residues. Germline V CDR1 and CDR2: SGHNT, YYREEE (reference sequence). The TCR was taken from a female donor with multiple sclerosis, enrolled in a pregnancy study. The rearrangement joins TRBV5-4 to TRBJ1-6, with D unresolved. Sequenced here: CD4+ T cells from peripheral blood mononuclear cells, sampled before pregnancy. The CDR3 here is CASSLAGGNSPLHF. The CDR3 DNA reads as TGTGCCAGCAGCTTGGCCGGCGGAAATTCACCCCTCCACTTT.